This TCR beta chain was obtained from a study of T cell clonotyping in hematopoietic cell transplantation. Repertoires were generated with immunoSEQ multiplex PCR, while TCRdb's copy carries only in-frame clones and drops some. Of roughly 9,300 clones listed, less than 90% are singletons. This clone has a single count. The CDR3 runs 14 residues. V shed 6 bases and J shed 3 bases, with 14 bases lying between them. Per the germline V gene, CDR1 is MNHNS and CDR2 is SASEGT. The clonotype comes from a human patient who had an allogeneic stem cell transplant, so the T cells may come from the graft donor. The donor label of this sample is uncertain. Some clones in this sample may be carry-over from other donors' samples. Sequenced material: PBMCs, taken 180 days after allogeneic stem cell transplant. The chain recombines TRBV6-1 with TRBJ1-2; a possible D gene is TRBD1 (6 bases). CDR3 amino acids: CASRRDTQDYGYTF. CDR3 DNA: TGTGCCAGCAGGCGGGACACGCAGGACTATGGCTACACCTTC.